This entry lists 20 T cell receptor beta chains sequenced from one sample in a study of blood T cell repertoires in COVID-19. Libraries were prepared by immunoSEQ multiplex PCR; TCRdb keeps only in-frame clonotypes and omits some of them. Of some 78,000 clones in the sample, more than 70% are singletons; the top ten hold around 5.3%. The sample taken for sequencing was peripheral blood. The receptors here all came from a man in his sixties with active or convalescent COVID-19.

The chain carries TRBV7-2 and TRBJ2-7; weak D call: TRBD1 (6 bases). The germline CDR1 and CDR2 sequences are SGHTA and FQGNSA. V lost 3 bases and J 5 bases, leaving 8 bases between the germline ends. CDR3 length: 12 amino acids. The DNA for the CDR3 is TGTGCCAGCAGCTTTGGACAGAACGAGCAGTACTTC. Its translation is CASSFGQNEQYF.

The chain has TRBV29-1 and TRBJ1-2, with D possibly being TRBD1 (6 bases). The V gene lost 2 bases and the J gene lost 6 bases, with 13 bases spanning the gap. CDR3 length: 13 residues. CDR1 and CDR2 (germline): SQVTM, ANQGSEA. In nucleotides, the CDR3 is TGCAGCGTTGAATTACCAGGGGCCAATGGCTACACCTTC. This translates into CSVELPGANGYTF.

This clone was detected once. V and J are TRBV4-3 and TRBJ1-2, with D perhaps matching TRBD1 (5 bases). Germline V gives CDR1 LGHNA, CDR2 YSLEER. V was pared by 0 bases and J by 4 bases, with 12 bases between. This CDR3 comprises 15 residues. The CDR3 DNA sequence: TGCGCCAGCAGCCAAGACCGCCAGGACATCTATGGCTACACCTTC. Translating it yields CASSQDRQDIYGYTF.

The chain employs TRBV7-9 and TRBJ2-4; D perhaps matches TRBD1 (6 bases). The germline V gene encodes CDR1 SEHNR and CDR2 FQNEAQ (reference sequence). Between the trimmed V and J ends, which lost 5 bases and 7 bases, there was a span of 15 bases. The CDR3 runs to 14 residues. CDR3 in amino acids: CASSLGQSPNIQYF. In nucleotides, the CDR3 is TGTGCCAGCAGCCTGGGACAATCCCCCAACATTCAGTACTTC.

The V call is TRBV4-3, the J call TRBJ2-4; 8 nucleotides agree with TRBD2. J gave up 1 base and V 1 base, and 6 bases lay outside the gene matches. Germline V gene lookup returns CDR1 LGHNA and CDR2 YSLEER. The CDR3 has 17 residues. DNA of the CDR3: TGCGCCAGCAGCCAAGGGGTCGGGGGGGCGGCCAAAAACATTCAGTACTTC. Translating gives CASSQGVGGAAKNIQYF.

The rearrangement links TRBV7-2 to TRBJ1-1; D is uncertain. The V gene's germline CDR1 is SGHTA and CDR2 FQGNSA. CDR3 length equals 18 residues. Trimming took 5 bases from V and 6 from J, leaving 28 bases between them. The chain's CDR3 is CASSPLPGLRAIWAEAFF. The CDR3 DNA follows: TGTGCCAGCAGCCCCTTACCGGGCTTGAGGGCAATATGGGCTGAAGCTTTCTTT. Full variable domain (outside the CDR3, taken from reference TRBV7-2 and TRBJ1-1): GAGVSQSPSNKVTEKGKDVELRCDPISGHTALYWYRQSLGQGLEFLIYFQGNSAPDKSGLPSDRFSAERTGGSVSTLTIQRTQQEDSAVYLCASSPLPGLRAIWAEAFFGQGTRLTVV.

This chain links TRBV19 with TRBJ1-3, with a possible D match to TRBD1 (6 bases). The CDR3 covers 14 residues. Germline V lookup: CDR1 LNHDA, CDR2 SQIVND (reference sequence). V dropped 5 bases and J dropped 4 bases, with 12 bases sitting between them. CDR3 amino acids: CASSPGVSGNTIYF. The DNA of the CDR3 is TGTGCCAGTAGTCCAGGGGTTTCGGGAAACACCATATATTTT.

This clone was seen only once. The rearrangement uses TRBV5-8 and TRBJ1-4; 7 positions agree with TRBD1. J lost 6 bases, V lost 5 bases, and 10 bases had no gene match. The CDR3 loop spans 15 amino acids. CDR1 and CDR2 from the germline V gene are SGHTS and YDEGEE. CDR3 region: CASSPAEGAYEKLFF. The CDR3 bases are TGTGCCAGCAGTCCCGCGGAGGGGGCGTATGAAAAACTGTTTTTT. The full variable domain, with the rest looked up from reference TRBV5-8 and TRBJ1-4, is EAGVTQSPTHLIKTRGQQATLRCSPISGHTSVYWYQQALGLGLQFLLWYDEGEERNRGNFPPRFSGRQFPNYSSELNVNALELEDSALYLCASSPAEGAYEKLFFGSGTQLSVL.

The rearrangement links TRBV12-3 or TRBV12-4 to TRBJ2-7; 9 bases align to TRBD1. The CDR3 consists of 13 residues. V was pared by 7 bases and J by 6 bases, with 7 bases of the junction left unmatched. CDR3 loop: CASKQGAGSEQYF. The CDR3 region has the DNA TGTGCCAGCAAACAGGGGGCGGGTTCCGAGCAGTACTTC.

J is TRBJ1-5 and V is TRBV6-5; 12 bases match TRBD1. Germline CDR1 and CDR2: MNHEY and SVGAGI. V lost 0 bases, J lost 6 bases, and 0 bases stayed unmatched. This CDR3 has 15 residues. CDR3 region: CASSYSGQGAQPQHF. Written as DNA, the CDR3 is TGTGCCAGCAGTTACTCGGGACAGGGGGCTCAGCCCCAGCATTTT.

This chain links TRBV19 with TRBJ2-2; 9 bases agree with TRBD2. V lost 1 base, J lost 5 bases, and 8 bases stayed unmatched. Germline V lookup: CDR1 LNHDA, CDR2 SQIVND (reference sequence). The CDR3 has 17 amino acids. This chain's CDR3 is CASSIAPLAGGTGELFF. Written as DNA, the CDR3 is TGTGCCAGTAGTATAGCTCCACTAGCGGGTGGAACCGGGGAGCTGTTTTTT.

This clone was observed a single time. The chain recombines TRBV6-5 with TRBJ1-1; 9 bases fit TRBD1. V was clipped by 6 bases and J by 5 bases; unmatched bases: 4. Per germline, CDR1 MNHEY and CDR2 SVGAGI. This CDR3 has 13 amino acids. The CDR3 region is CASRLTGGTEAFF. DNA for the CDR3: TGTGCCAGCAGACTGACAGGGGGAACTGAAGCTTTCTTT.

Only one count was recorded for this clone. V and J are TRBV10-3 and TRBJ2-1; 15 nucleotides line up with TRBD2. Germline V gene data show CDR1 as ENHRY and CDR2 as SYGVKD. This CDR3 has 19 residues. J gave up 0 bases and V 2 bases, and 5 bases lay outside the gene matches. This CDR3 is CAISEPGTSGGSSYNEQFF. In DNA form, the CDR3 reads TGTGCCATCAGTGAGCCAGGGACTAGCGGGGGGAGCTCCTACAATGAGCAGTTCTTC.

This chain uses TRBV6-5 with TRBJ1-1; 8 nucleotides align to TRBD1. Germline-derived CDR1 and CDR2 are MNHEY and SVGAGI. V gave up 7 bases and J gave up 3 bases; unmatched junction bases: 4. There are 13 residues in the CDR3. CDR3 in amino acids: CASKMTGDTEAFF. CDR3 sequence (DNA): TGTGCCAGCAAAATGACAGGGGACACTGAAGCTTTCTTT.

The chain is built from TRBV11-3 and TRBJ2-3; 12 bases align to TRBD2. Germline assignment: CDR1 SGHNT and CDR2 YENEEA. The CDR3 contains 15 residues. With 5 bases clipped from V and 3 bases from J, the junction kept 3 bases outside the gene matches. CDR3 residues: CASSPTSGGTDTQYF. CDR3 DNA sequence: TGTGCCAGCAGCCCGACTAGCGGGGGAACAGATACGCAGTATTTT. Based on the CDR3 plus reference TRBV11-3 and TRBJ2-3, the full variable domain is EAGVVQSPRYKIIEKKQPVAFWCNPISGHNTLYWYLQNLGQGPELLIRYENEEAVDDSQLPKDRFSAERLKGVDSTLKIQPAELGDSAVYLCASSPTSGGTDTQYFGPGTRLTVL.

V usage is TRBV30 and J usage is TRBJ2-2; 9 bases align to TRBD2. This CDR3 is built from 14 residues. Germline CDR1 GTSNPN, CDR2 SVGIG (reference sequence). Unmatched junction bases numbered 8, after V lost 6 bases and J lost 6 bases. CDR3 protein: CACTKGLASGELFF. Written as DNA, the CDR3 is TGTGCCTGTACTAAGGGACTAGCCTCCGGGGAGCTGTTTTTT.

This clone was found once. The rearrangement joins TRBV2 to TRBJ2-7, with D uncertain. This CDR3 contains 12 residues. From germline, CDR1 is SNHLY and CDR2 FYNNEI. Trimming left V 8 bases short and J 6 bases short, with 14 bases between. The CDR3 DNA is TGTGCCAGCCGGCAGGATCCTCCCGAGCAGTACTTC. This encodes CASRQDPPEQYF.

This sequence joins TRBV19 and TRBJ2-5, with no clear D. CDR1 LNHDA and CDR2 SQIVND come from the germline V gene (reference sequence). The CDR3 extends over 13 amino acids. V gave up 1 base and J gave up 4 bases, with 7 bases separating them. The CDR3 loop reads CASSIAGRETQYF. For the CDR3, the DNA is TGTGCCAGTAGTATAGCAGGAAGAGAGACCCAGTACTTC.

The chain has TRBV15 and TRBJ1-2, with 10 nucleotides matching TRBD1. CDR1 is LNHNV and CDR2 is YYDKDF in the germline V gene (reference sequence). V lost 3 bases to trimming and J lost 2 bases; unmatched junction nucleotides: 0. This CDR3 contains 14 residues. CDR3 protein: CATSRGQGNYGYTF. The CDR3 nucleotides are TGTGCCACCAGCAGGGGACAGGGGAACTATGGCTACACCTTC. Complete variable domain (other parts from reference TRBV15 and TRBJ1-2): DAMVIQNPRYQVTQFGKPVTLSCSQTLNHNVMYWYQQKSSQAPKLLFHYYDKDFNNEADTPDNFQSRRPNTSFCFLDIRSPGLGDTAMYLCATSRGQGNYGYTFGSGTRLTVV.

The chain couples TRBV2 to TRBJ2-5, with 10 bases aligning to TRBD2. V trimming: 8 bases; J trimming: 4 bases; junction bases outside the gene matches: 10. Per the germline V gene, CDR1 is SNHLY and CDR2 is FYNNEI. The length of the CDR3 is 15 residues. This CDR3 is CASRPLAGGTETQYF. The CDR3 DNA reads TGTGCCAGCCGACCCTTAGCGGGGGGCACAGAGACCCAGTACTTC.